The 14 T cell receptor beta chains presented below share a single source sample, sequenced in a study of shared clonotypes between healthy human individuals. TCRdb keeps only in-frame clones here, not all; method: immunoSEQ multiplex PCR. The data contain more than 1.2 million clones, 98% of them seen just once; the ten biggest clones take up 0.36%. Sequencing input: naive CD4+ T cells sorted from blood. The subset was: CD45RA+ positively selected. These TCRs come from a man aged 30-40 years in good health.

This chain joins TRBV30 and TRBJ2-1; 10 nucleotides align to TRBD2. V lost 1 base, J lost 10 bases, and 7 bases stayed unmatched. The germline CDR1 and CDR2 sequences are GTSNPN and SVGIG (reference sequence). This CDR3 has 14 amino acids. The CDR3, as DNA: TGTGCCTGGAGTGCAGCGGGAGGGCTCGGGGAGCAGTTCTTC. Amino acid sequence: CAWSAAGGLGEQFF.

This chain links TRBV18 with TRBJ1-5; the D is unclear. With 1 base removed from V and 9 bases from J, the gap between germline ends came to 16 bases. The CDR3 contains 15 residues. Looked up from germline, CDR1 is KGHSH and CDR2 is LQKENI. The chain's CDR3 is CASSPQRVSFTPQHF. DNA for the CDR3: TGTGCCAGCTCACCACAACGGGTGTCATTTACGCCCCAGCATTTT.

The chain uses TRBV5-6 and TRBJ1-5, with D perhaps TRBD1 (5 bases). V was clipped by 4 bases and J by 6 bases, with 14 bases between them. Germline CDR1 reads SGHDT; CDR2 reads YYEEEE. The CDR3 extends over 14 amino acids. The CDR3 sequence is CASSVGGGGQPQHF. Here the CDR3 DNA reads TGTGCCAGCAGCGTTGGCGGGGGGGGTCAGCCCCAGCATTTT.

This chain links TRBV4-3 with TRBJ2-4; 11 nucleotides match TRBD2. The CDR3 loop spans 18 amino acids. V was clipped by 0 bases and J by 7 bases; unmatched bases: 11. The germline CDR1 and CDR2 sequences are LGHNA and YSLEER. The CDR3 loop reads CASSQELSSGRAGNIQYF. The CDR3 bases are TGCGCCAGCAGCCAAGAATTGAGTAGCGGGAGGGCCGGGAACATTCAGTACTTC.

The gene calls are TRBV7-3 and TRBJ2-2; D unclear. CDR1 and CDR2 (germline): SGHTA, FQGTGA. There are 17 residues in the CDR3. With 1 base removed from V and 0 bases from J, the gap between germline ends came to 12 bases. The CDR3 bases are TGTGCCAGCAGCTTAATTGCGCTGGCGCCGAACACCGGGGAGCTGTTTTTT. This encodes CASSLIALAPNTGELFF.

The chain combines TRBV15 with TRBJ1-3; the match to TRBD1 covers 9 bases. V lost 3 bases to trimming and J lost 14 bases; unmatched junction nucleotides: 14. Germline lookup yields CDR1 LNHNV and CDR2 YYDKDF (reference sequence). This CDR3 region has 15 residues. The CDR3 sequence: CATSSLTGGHPPLYF. CDR3 sequence (DNA): TGTGCCACCAGCAGCTTAACAGGGGGCCATCCGCCCCTATATTTT. Using reference TRBV15 and TRBJ1-3 for the parts outside the CDR3, the full variable domain is DAMVIQNPRYQVTQFGKPVTLSCSQTLNHNVMYWYQQKSSQAPKLLFHYYDKDFNNEADTPDNFQSRRPNTSFCFLDIRSPGLGDTAMYLCATSSLTGGHPPLYFGEGSWLTVV.

This CDR3 reads CASSGRVSTDTQYF. The CDR3 DNA reads TGTGCCAGCAGCGGCAGGGTTAGCACAGATACGCAGTATTTT. V is TRBV7-9 and J is TRBJ2-3, with D tentatively TRBD1 (5 bases). Germline lookup yields CDR1 SEHNR and CDR2 FQNEAQ (reference sequence). Trimming left V 5 bases short and J 0 bases short, with 9 bases between. CDR3 length equals 14 residues.

The chain employs TRBV18 and TRBJ1-4; the D gene is possibly TRBD1 (6 bases). The CDR3 runs 16 residues. The germline V gene has CDR1 KGHSH and CDR2 LQKENI. Between the trimmed V and J ends, which lost 1 base and 7 bases, there was a span of 16 bases. The CDR3 spells CASSPLYREEGEKLFF. CDR3 sequence (DNA): TGTGCCAGCTCACCACTTTACAGGGAAGAGGGTGAAAAACTGTTTTTT.

This chain uses TRBV18 with TRBJ2-6; no reliable D call. The V and J ends lost 7 bases and 2 bases respectively, with 9 bases between them. CDR1 and CDR2 (germline): KGHSH, LQKENI. CDR3 size: 14 residues. CDR3 sequence: CASFRVTGANVLTF. The CDR3 bases are TGTGCCAGCTTTAGGGTGACTGGGGCCAACGTCCTGACTTTC.

This rearrangement joins TRBV28 to TRBJ2-7; 10 nucleotides match TRBD2. The V gene end was trimmed by 7 bases and the J gene end by 1 base; junction bases not matched to a gene: 13. The CDR3 loop spans 17 amino acids. Looked up from germline, CDR1 is MDHEN and CDR2 is SYDVKM. The CDR3 loop reads CASTTSGGLAASYEQYF. The CDR3 DNA follows: TGTGCCAGCACTACCTCGGGCGGACTAGCGGCTTCCTACGAGCAGTACTTC.

V and J are TRBV30 and TRBJ2-7; D gene uncertain. This CDR3 has 14 residues. CDR1 and CDR2 (germline): GTSNPN, SVGIG (reference sequence). V was clipped by 3 bases and J by 2 bases, with 14 bases between them. CDR3 region: CAWRPWNSPYEQYF. CDR3 in DNA: TGTGCCTGGAGACCATGGAATTCTCCCTACGAGCAGTACTTC.

This clone was detected once. The chain links TRBV21-1 to TRBJ1-1. TRBV21-1 is designated a pseudogene. The CDR3 has 15 residues. CDR3: CASSKGRLMNTEAFF. CDR3 bases: TGTGCCAGCAGCAAAGGACGGCTCATGAACACTGAAGCTTTCTTT.

The chain uses TRBV2 and TRBJ1-2; possibly TRBD1 for D (5 bases). The CDR3 loop spans 12 amino acids. Germline assignment: CDR1 SNHLY and CDR2 FYNNEI. Trimming removed 2 bases from V and 9 bases from J, with 10 bases in between. The CDR3 coding sequence is TGTGCCAGCAGTGAAAGGGGCCTGAGCTACACCTTC. It translates to CASSERGLSYTF.

This chain links TRBV28 with TRBJ2-1; D is undetermined. CDR1 MDHEN and CDR2 SYDVKM come from the germline V gene. The CDR3 is made up of 13 amino acids. V was pared by 8 bases and J by 5 bases, with 13 bases between. CDR3 bases: TGTGCCAGCCTAACGGACCTAAACAATGAGCAGTTCTTC. Encoded protein: CASLTDLNNEQFF. The full variable domain, with the rest looked up from reference TRBV28 and TRBJ2-1, is DVKVTQSSRYLVKRTGEKVFLECVQDMDHENMFWYRQDPGLGLRLIYFSYDVKMKEKGDIPEGYSVSREKKERFSLILESASTNQTSMYLCASLTDLNNEQFFGPGTRLTVL.